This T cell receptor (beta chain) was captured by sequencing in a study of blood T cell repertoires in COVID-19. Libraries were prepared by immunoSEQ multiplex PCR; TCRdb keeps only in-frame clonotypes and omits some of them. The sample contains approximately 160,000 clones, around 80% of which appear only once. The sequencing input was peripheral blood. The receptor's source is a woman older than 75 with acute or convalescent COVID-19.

The DNA of the CDR3 is TGTGCCAGCAGCTCCGGGACAGGGTGGCAAGAGACCCAGTACTTC. This codes for CASSSGTGWQETQYF. The rearrangement uses TRBV5-5 and TRBJ2-5, with 9 positions matching TRBD1. J lost 2 bases, V lost 3 bases, and 5 bases had no gene match. Germline V gene sequence: CDR1 SGHKS, CDR2 YYEKEE (reference sequence). The CDR3 length is 15 residues.